The 8 T cell receptor beta chains presented below share a single source sample, sequenced in a study of human T cells and chemical hapten exposure. TCRdb reprocessed the RACE reads with MiXCR, giving one entry per CDR3 protein. Seen here are 150,000 to 200,000 distinct CDR3 sequences, about 25% observed once, and the top ten hold approximately 2.5%. Noted time point: patch test 3, about 24 weeks after DPC sensitization. Treatment indicated: therapeutic diphenylcyclopropenone sensitization with weekly scalp DPC. The source was whole blood, collected in connection with sensitization to the hapten diphenylcyclopropenone (DPC). Every receptor here comes from a woman aged 40 to 50 with alopecia areata. Some clones in this sample may be carry-over from other donors' samples.

This clonotype was observed a few times. The gene calls are TRBV7-9 and TRBJ2-7; 8 positions agree with TRBD2. Germline V gives CDR1 SEHNR, CDR2 FQNEAQ (reference sequence). The V gene end was trimmed by 5 bases and the J gene end by 0 bases; junction bases not matched to a gene: 9. CDR3 length: 16 amino acids. The CDR3 region is CASSLSSGLSSYEQYF. The CDR3 DNA reads TGTGCCAGCAGCCTATCTAGCGGGCTAAGCTCCTACGAGCAGTACTTC. The variable domain in full, with the rest retrieved from reference TRBV7-9 and TRBJ2-7, is DTGVSQNPRHKITKRGQNVTFRCDPISEHNRLYWYRQTLGQGPEFLTYFQNEAQLEKSRLLSDRFSAERPKGSFSTLEIQRTEQGDSAMYLCASSLSSGLSSYEQYFGPGTRLTVT.

This chain joins TRBV9 and TRBJ2-3, with D unclear. Per germline, CDR1 SGDLS and CDR2 YYNGEE. The CDR3 extends over 18 amino acids. Trimming stripped 0 bases from V and 3 bases from J, with 20 bases between. CDR3 nucleotide sequence: TGTGCCAGCAGCGTAGGGTCAGGCAGCCCCACAGTAACAGATACGCAGTATTTT. Its translation: CASSVGSGSPTVTDTQYF.

This clonotype has just a few counts. V and J are TRBV28 and TRBJ2-1, with D tentatively TRBD1 or TRBD2 (5 bases each). The CDR3 is 15 residues long. Germline V CDR1 and CDR2: MDHEN, SYDVKM. The V end was cut by 8 bases, the J end by 8 bases, with 22 bases between. The CDR3 loop reads CASFSGTVTSDEQFF. CDR3 nucleotide sequence: TGTGCCAGCTTCTCCGGGACCGTTACGTCCGATGAGCAGTTCTTC.

This clonotype was counted only a few times. V gene TRBV29-1 combines with J gene TRBJ2-2; no reliable D call. The V end lost 7 bases, the J end lost 0 bases, and 12 bases lay between the germline ends. CDR3 size: 14 residues. From germline, CDR1 is SQVTM and CDR2 ANQGSEA. The CDR3 DNA reads TGCAGCGCTTCGGACGGGCCGAACACCGGGGAGCTGTTTTTT. Translation: CSASDGPNTGELFF.

This chain uses TRBV7-9 with TRBJ2-7; possible D gene TRBD2, 6 bases. V lost 5 bases and J 6 bases, leaving 17 bases between the germline ends. The CDR3 has 14 amino acids. CDR1 SEHNR and CDR2 FQNEAQ come from the germline V gene (reference sequence). CDR3 DNA sequence: TGTGCCAGCAGCGTCGGGAGTAGGGCGGGCGAGCAGTACTTC. It codes for CASSVGSRAGEQYF.

This sequence joins TRBV28 and TRBJ1-5; D call uncertain. With 5 bases removed from V and 0 bases from J, the gap between germline ends came to 20 bases. Germline values: CDR1 MDHEN, CDR2 SYDVKM. The CDR3 totals 18 residues. Here the CDR3 DNA reads TGTGCCAGCAGTGACCCGGGGAGCCCGGGAGCTAGCAATCAGCCCCAGCATTTT. It is translated as CASSDPGSPGASNQPQHF.

This clonotype was seen a handful of times. This chain joins TRBV6-6 and TRBJ2-2; possible D gene TRBD2, 6 bases. The CDR3 consists of 15 residues. V was clipped by 7 bases and J by 1 base, with 13 bases between them. CDR1 and CDR2 from the germline V gene are MNHNY and SVGAGI (reference sequence). DNA of the CDR3: TGTGCCAGCATGGGGGGAGCGGGGAACACCGGGGAGCTGTTTTTT. Translated, it gives CASMGGAGNTGELFF.

The table lists this clonotype with many counts. The rearrangement links TRBV14 to TRBJ2-3; 8 positions match TRBD1. Germline V CDR1 and CDR2: SGHDN, FVKESK. The CDR3 consists of 15 residues. V lost 4 bases to trimming and J lost 2 bases; unmatched junction nucleotides: 5. DNA of the CDR3: TGTGCCAGCAGCCTCAGGGGGCCCTACACAGATACGCAGTATTTT. This translates into CASSLRGPYTDTQYF.